Below are 26 T cell receptor beta chains sequenced from a single sample in a study of tumor and adjacent non-tumor tissue in lung cancer. The library came from three nested PCR rounds adapted from ARM-PCR protocols. TCRdb reanalysed the multiplex PCR reads using MiXCR and keeps one entry per CDR3 protein. The table has around 100,000 distinct CDR3 sequences, 50% to 70% seen once. No cell sorting was done before RNA was extracted from the tissue. The normal lung tissue was taken more than 3 cm from the tumor edge. Sequenced: distant non-tumor lung tissue. Receptors originate from a man between 25 and 39 years old with non-small cell lung cancer.

Regarding this clonotype: Because it lacks the conserved phenylalanine or tryptophan at the end, this CDR3 is likely a read error. The DNA is left out, because the CDR3 cannot be placed on it with certainty; the CDR3 is given as TCRdb lists it. The V gene is TRBV13, the J gene TRBJ2-7; the table's D call TRBD1 went unverified against the DNA. CDR1 is PRHDT, CDR2 FYEKMQ, per germline (reference sequence). A total of 12 residues make up the CDR3, ends included. CDR3 sequence: CASSLGQGVAYL.

As for this clonotype: One end of the junction does not line up with germline, which may come from a read error. The chain employs TRBV2 and TRBJ2-7; D is perhaps TRBD2 (6 bases). Germline loops: CDR1 SNHLY, CDR2 FYNNEI. This CDR3 is 11 amino acids long. The CDR3 DNA is TGTGCCTGCAGGGACTTCTACGAGCAGTACTTC. Encoded protein: CACRDFYEQYF.

This chain connects TRBV11-1 to TRBJ2-4; possible D gene TRBD1, 5 bases. Germline lookup yields CDR1 SGHAT and CDR2 FQDESV (reference sequence). The V end lost 7 bases, the J end lost 13 bases, and 29 bases lay between the germline ends. CDR3 length: 16 amino acids. This CDR3 reads CASTHSSRATKSIQYF. The CDR3 nucleotides are TGTGCCAGCACCCACTCAAGCAGGGCGACCAAAAGCATCCAGTACTTC.

As for this clonotype: With a much larger clone just one base away, this may be a read error. The V and J genes are TRBV20-1 and TRBJ2-3, with D unclear. Trimming left V 0 bases short and J 2 bases short, with 12 bases between. Per germline, CDR1 DFQATT and CDR2 SNEGSKA (reference sequence). This CDR3 has 15 residues. CDR3 amino acids: CSARDLGWYTDTQYF. CDR3 sequence (DNA): TGCAGTGCTAGAGATTTGGGCTGGTACACAGATACGCAGTATTTT.

Comments on this clonotype: This clone may be a read error of a much larger clone one base away. The V gene is TRBV7-8, the J gene TRBJ2-1; 10 nucleotides agree with TRBD2. The V and J ends lost 4 bases and 7 bases, in that order; junction bases with no gene match: 4. The CDR3 sequence is 14 residues long. CDR1 and CDR2 (germline): SGHVS, FQNEAQ. The CDR3 DNA reads TGTGCCAGCAGCTCGACTAGCGGGTGGAATGAGCAGTTCTTC. As protein: CASSSTSGWNEQFF.

Remarks on this clonotype: It may be a read error: a sequence one base away is much more abundant. The chain combines TRBV5-6 with TRBJ2-1; tentative D call: TRBD2 (5 bases). The CDR3 sequence is 15 residues long. Germline CDR1 is SGHDT and CDR2 is YYEEEE. The V end lost 0 bases, the J end lost 5 bases, and 12 bases lay between the germline ends. The CDR3 DNA reads as TGTGCCAGCAGCTTGGGGGCTAGCAGGAACAATGAGCAGTTCTTC. Encoded protein: CASSLGASRNNEQFF.

For this clonotype: Compared with germline, one end of the junction differs, possibly owing to a read error. The V call is TRBV10-3, the J call TRBJ1-1; the match to TRBD1 covers 7 bases. The V gene's germline CDR1 is ENHRY and CDR2 SYGVKD. The CDR3 is 13 residues long. DNA for the CDR3: TGCGCCATCACCAGGGACAGAGGCACTGAAGCTTTCTTT. The encoded protein is CAITRDRGTEAFF.

This chain links TRBV20-1 with TRBJ2-4, with a weak D call TRBD2 (5 bases). The ends were cut back, 0 bases at V and 12 bases at J, with 24 bases in the middle. The length of the CDR3 is 16 residues. CDR1 is DFQATT, CDR2 SNEGSKA, per germline (reference sequence). The CDR3: CSARDPGNLAKKTQYF. DNA of the CDR3: TGCAGTGCTAGAGATCCCGGTAACCTAGCCAAGAAGACTCAGTACTTC.

This clonotype is a singleton in its sample. This may arise from a read error, as a much more abundant clone is one base away. The chain joins TRBV20-1 to TRBJ1-3; D may be TRBD1 (5 bases). CDR1 is DFQATT, CDR2 SNEGSKA, per germline (reference sequence). Trimming stripped 4 bases from V and 3 bases from J, with 16 bases between. CDR3 length: 15 residues. CDR3 sequence reads: CSATTSWDGGNTIYF. DNA for the CDR3: TGCAGTGCTACGACCTCCTGGGACGGTGGAAACACCATATATTTT.

About this clonotype: With a much larger clone just one base away, this may be a read error. The rearrangement uses TRBV20-1 and TRBJ1-1; D is perhaps TRBD1 (6 bases). Looked up from germline, CDR1 is DFQATT and CDR2 is SNEGSKA (reference sequence). The CDR3 is made up of 14 amino acids. The CDR3 loop reads CSARGGRLNTEVFF. The CDR3 DNA reads as TGCAGTGCTAGAGGGGGGCGACTGAACACTGAAGTTTTCTTT.

This clonotype was counted once. This is likely a read error, given that the CDR3 carries no conserved phenylalanine or tryptophan at its end. The chain carries TRBV6-1 and TRBJ2-7, with 8 bases matching TRBD1. The CDR3 has 13 residues. Germline CDR1 MNHNS, CDR2 SASEGT. The CDR3 is CVSNIRGHYEQYL. CDR3 nucleotide sequence: TGTGTCAGCAATATCAGGGGGCACTACGAGCAGTACCTC.

The sample holds one count of this clonotype. Germline and junction disagree at one end, which may indicate a read error. CDR3 in DNA: TGTGCCAGCAGTCTAAGACAGAGGGATGGTTACACCTTC. This sequence encodes CASSLRQRDGYTF. The chain employs TRBV11-1 and TRBJ1-2; TRBD1 might be the D (5 bases). CDR3 length: 13 amino acids. The germline CDR1 and CDR2 sequences are SGHAT and FQDESV (reference sequence).

This clonotype has only one observation. This likely comes from a read error, as the CDR3 has no conserved phenylalanine or tryptophan at its end. The chain couples TRBV6-1 to TRBJ2-1; 9 bases align to TRBD1. There are 16 residues in the CDR3. Germline V gene lookup returns CDR1 MNHNS and CDR2 SASEGT. V shed 6 bases and J 10 bases; nucleotides not matched to a gene: 16. The CDR3 nucleotides read TGTGCCAGCAGCGGGAGCGGGGACAGGGTTACCGACGAGCAGTTCATC. This translates into CASSGSGDRVTDEQFI.

As for this clonotype: An end of the junction differs from the germline gene, which may be a read error. This chain links TRBV11-2 with TRBJ1-2; the D is unclear. Germline V CDR1 and CDR2: SGHAT, FQNNGV. The length of the CDR3 is 12 residues. CDR3 sequence (DNA): TGTGCCAGCAGCGACTGGGGTTATGGCTGCACCTTC. It specifies CASSDWGYGCTF.

The V and J genes are TRBV5-4 and TRBJ1-4; TRBD1 agrees at 7 bases. This CDR3 is built from 15 residues. Trimming at V came to 4 bases and at J to 6 bases, leaving 9 bases not matched to a gene. Germline lookup yields CDR1 SGHNT and CDR2 YYREEE (reference sequence). This CDR3 is CASSENRGLDEKLFF. DNA for the CDR3: TGTGCCAGCAGCGAAAACAGGGGCTTAGATGAAAAACTGTTTTTT.

This clonotype was detected ten times or more. This rearrangement joins TRBV4-1 to TRBJ2-7, with TRBD1 identical over 7 bases. Germline lookup yields CDR1 MGHRA and CDR2 YSYEKL. This CDR3 comprises 14 residues. Germline trimming cut 6 bases from V and 5 bases from J; bases unmatched to any gene: 10. As DNA, the CDR3 is TGCGCCAGCAGACCCTACAGGGGAAGGGACGAGCAGTACTTC. It codes for CASRPYRGRDEQYF.

This clonotype has a handful of counts. At one boundary the junction diverges from the germline segment, which might be a read error. This chain links TRBV29-1 with TRBJ1-6; 7 positions agree with TRBD1. Germline CDR1 is SQVTM and CDR2 is ANQGSEA. The CDR3 consists of 13 residues. CDR3 protein: CSVAQGENSPHHF. The CDR3 DNA follows: TGCAGCGTAGCCCAGGGGGAGAATTCACCCCACCACTTT.

This clonotype was observed a single time. Germline and junction disagree at one end, which may indicate a read error. J is TRBJ2-2 and V is TRBV11-2; D is perhaps TRBD1 or TRBD2 (5 bases each). CDR3 length: 14 residues. CDR1 is SGHAT and CDR2 is FQNNGV in the germline V gene. CDR3 amino acids: CASSFPMTSRELFF. The CDR3 bases are TGTGCCAGCAGCTTCCCCATGACCAGCAGGGAGCTATTTTTT. The whole variable domain, remainder taken from reference TRBV11-2 and TRBJ2-2, is EAGVAQSPRYKIIEKRQSVAFWCNPISGHATLYWYQQILGQGPKLLIQFQNNGVVDDSQLPKDRFSAERLKGVDSTLKIQPAKLEDSAVYLCASSFPMTSRELFFGEGSRLTVL.

This clonotype was detected once. One end of the junction does not line up with germline, which may come from a read error. The rearrangement links TRBV4-1 to TRBJ2-7; TRBD2 agrees at 7 bases. The germline gives CDR1 MGHRA, CDR2 YSYEKL. The CDR3 is 16 residues long. CDR3 amino acids: CASSQDETGGAYEQYF. CDR3 DNA sequence: TGCGCTAGCAGCCAAGATGAGACGGGAGGTGCGTACGAACAGTACTTC.

The J gene is TRBJ2-1, the V gene TRBV11-3, with unresolved D. Germline V gene data show CDR1 as SGHNT and CDR2 as YENEEA. CDR3 size: 15 residues. V lost 1 base and J 6 bases, leaving 13 bases between the germline ends. CDR3 loop: CASSLGQAGGNEQFF. The CDR3 DNA reads TGTGCCAGCAGCTTAGGGCAGGCTGGCGGCAATGAGCAGTTCTTC. The full variable domain, in which reference TRBV11-3 and TRBJ2-1 provide the parts outside the CDR3, is EAGVVQSPRYKIIEKKQPVAFWCNPISGHNTLYWYLQNLGQGPELLIRYENEEAVDDSQLPKDRFSAERLKGVDSTLKIQPAELGDSAVYLCASSLGQAGGNEQFFGPGTRLTVL.

This clonotype was detected only once. The V and J genes are TRBV6-5 and TRBJ2-5; the D is unclear. The germline gives CDR1 MNHEY, CDR2 SVGAGI. There are 11 residues in the CDR3. V shed 6 bases and J shed 9 bases, with 11 bases lying between them. The DNA of the CDR3 is TGTGCCAGCAGGTCAATGGATGCCCAGTACTTC. Its protein is CASRSMDAQYF.

The V gene is TRBV7-9, the J gene TRBJ2-5; D gene ambiguous. With 1 base removed from V and 3 bases from J, the gap between germline ends came to 9 bases. The CDR3 consists of 14 residues. CDR1 SEHNR and CDR2 FQNEAQ come from the germline V gene (reference sequence). The DNA for the CDR3 is TGTGCCAGCAGCTTAGAGGTAGAGGAAGAGACCCAGTACTTC. Translating gives CASSLEVEEETQYF.

V is TRBV4-1 and J is TRBJ1-4; 8 bases align to TRBD1. CDR3 length: 17 residues. From germline, CDR1 is MGHRA and CDR2 YSYEKL. V lost 4 bases and J lost 6; bases outside the gene matches: 13. CDR3 sequence: CASSRGQEPLGYEKLFF. CDR3 bases: TGCGCCAGCAGCCGGGGACAGGAACCTCTTGGTTATGAAAAACTGTTTTTT.

This clonotype was observed a single time. The CDR3 DNA is TGCGCCAGCAGCGCAACAGAATCTTTTAACTATGGCTACACCTTC. It codes for CASSATESFNYGYTF. The chain joins TRBV4-1 to TRBJ1-2; no clear D gene. V was cut by 5 bases and J by 1 base, with 14 bases left in between. The germline CDR1 and CDR2 sequences are MGHRA and YSYEKL. CDR3 length equals 15 residues.

V usage is TRBV20-1 and J usage is TRBJ2-2, with D tentatively TRBD2 (5 bases). In germline, CDR1 is DFQATT, CDR2 SNEGSKA (reference sequence). Between the trimmed V and J ends, which lost 7 bases and 4 bases, there was a span of 13 bases. The CDR3 has 13 residues. CDR3 sequence: CSVSDIPTGELFF. DNA for the CDR3: TGCAGTGTTAGCGACATACCCACCGGGGAGCTGTTTTTT.

The chain recombines TRBV12-3 or TRBV12-4 with TRBJ2-2; D ambiguous. V was pared by 3 bases and J by 6 bases, with 17 bases between. The CDR3 length is 16 residues. CDR3 region: CASSFLAGVNAGELFF. The CDR3 region has the DNA TGTGCCAGCAGTTTTCTCGCAGGAGTTAACGCCGGGGAGCTGTTTTTT.